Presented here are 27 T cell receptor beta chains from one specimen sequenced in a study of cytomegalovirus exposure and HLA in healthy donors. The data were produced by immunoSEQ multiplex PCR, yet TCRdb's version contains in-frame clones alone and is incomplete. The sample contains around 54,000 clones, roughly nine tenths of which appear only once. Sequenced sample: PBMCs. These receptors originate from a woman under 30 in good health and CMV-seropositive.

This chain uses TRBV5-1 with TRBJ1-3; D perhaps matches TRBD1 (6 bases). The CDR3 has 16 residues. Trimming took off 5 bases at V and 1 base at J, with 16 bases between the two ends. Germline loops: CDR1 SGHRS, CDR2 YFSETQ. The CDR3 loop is CASSYTGLASGNTIYF. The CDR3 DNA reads TGCGCCAGCAGTTACACAGGGTTAGCTTCTGGAAACACCATATATTTT.

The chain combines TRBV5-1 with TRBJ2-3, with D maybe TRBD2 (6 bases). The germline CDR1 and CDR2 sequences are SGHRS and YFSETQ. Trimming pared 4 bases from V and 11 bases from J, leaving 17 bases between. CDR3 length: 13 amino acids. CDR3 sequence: CASSDEGLGVQYF. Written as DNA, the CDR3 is TGCGCCAGCAGCGATGAGGGACTTGGCGTGCAGTATTTT.

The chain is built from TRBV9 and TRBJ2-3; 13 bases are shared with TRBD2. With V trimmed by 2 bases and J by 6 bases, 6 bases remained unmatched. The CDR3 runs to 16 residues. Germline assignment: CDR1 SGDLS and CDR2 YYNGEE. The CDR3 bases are TGTGCCAGCAGCGTTGGGACTAGCGGGACCGGCGATACGCAGTATTTT. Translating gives CASSVGTSGTGDTQYF.

The CDR3 DNA is TGTGCCAGCAGCCTCCAGGGGGGCCAGGAAGCTTTCTTT. Encoded protein: CASSLQGGQEAFF. The V gene is TRBV5-4, the J gene TRBJ1-1; TRBD1 matches 7 bases. CDR3 length equals 13 residues. Germline-derived CDR1 and CDR2 are SGHNT and YYREEE (reference sequence). Losses at the gene ends were 4 bases for V and 8 bases for J; bases not matched to a gene: 8.

The CDR3 region has the DNA TGTGCCAGCAGTTTGACAGGATATAATTCACCCCTCCACTTT. Translation gives CASSLTGYNSPLHF. This sequence joins TRBV6-6 and TRBJ1-6; the D gene is possibly TRBD1 (6 bases). Per the germline V gene, CDR1 is MNHNY and CDR2 is SVGAGI (reference sequence). The V and J ends lost 4 bases and 4 bases respectively, with 8 bases between them. The CDR3 extends over 14 amino acids.

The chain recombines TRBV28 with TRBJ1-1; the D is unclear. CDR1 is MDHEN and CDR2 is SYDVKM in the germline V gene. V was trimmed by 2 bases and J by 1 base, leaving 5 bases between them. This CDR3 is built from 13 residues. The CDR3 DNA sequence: TGTGCCAGCAGTTTACATAGGAACACTGAAGCTTTCTTT. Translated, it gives CASSLHRNTEAFF.

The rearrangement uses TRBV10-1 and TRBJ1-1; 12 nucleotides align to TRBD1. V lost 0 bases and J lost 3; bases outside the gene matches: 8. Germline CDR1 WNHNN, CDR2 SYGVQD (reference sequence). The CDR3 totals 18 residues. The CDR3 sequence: CASSESGTGGLFDTEAFF. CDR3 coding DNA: TGCGCCAGCAGTGAGTCGGGGACAGGGGGCCTTTTTGACACTGAAGCTTTCTTT.

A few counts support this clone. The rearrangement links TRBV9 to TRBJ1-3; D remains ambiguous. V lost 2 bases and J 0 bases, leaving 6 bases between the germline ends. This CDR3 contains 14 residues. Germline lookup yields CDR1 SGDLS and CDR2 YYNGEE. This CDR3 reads CASSVHTSGNTIYF. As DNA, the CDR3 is TGTGCCAGCAGCGTGCACACCTCTGGAAACACCATATATTTT.

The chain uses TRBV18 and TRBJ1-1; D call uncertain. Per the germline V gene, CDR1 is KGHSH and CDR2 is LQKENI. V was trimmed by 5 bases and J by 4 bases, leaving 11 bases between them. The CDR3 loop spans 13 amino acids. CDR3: CASSEGEGTEAFF. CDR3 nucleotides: TGTGCCAGCTCAGAGGGAGAGGGCACTGAAGCTTTCTTT.

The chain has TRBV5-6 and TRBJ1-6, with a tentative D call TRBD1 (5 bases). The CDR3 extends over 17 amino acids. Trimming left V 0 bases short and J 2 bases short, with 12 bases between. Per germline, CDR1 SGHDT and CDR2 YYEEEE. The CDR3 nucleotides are TGTGCCAGCAGCTTGGAGGGCAGGGCTACCTATAATTCACCCCTCCACTTT. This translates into CASSLEGRATYNSPLHF. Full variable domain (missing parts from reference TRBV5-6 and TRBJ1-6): DAGVTQSPTHLIKTRGQQVTLRCSPKSGHDTVSWYQQALGQGPQFIFQYYEEEERQRGNFPDRFSGHQFPNYSSELNVNALLLGDSALYLCASSLEGRATYNSPLHFGNGTRLTVT.

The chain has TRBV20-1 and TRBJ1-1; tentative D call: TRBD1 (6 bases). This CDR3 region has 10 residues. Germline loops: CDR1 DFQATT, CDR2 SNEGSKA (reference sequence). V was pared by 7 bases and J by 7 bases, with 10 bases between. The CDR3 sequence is CSVGGREAFF. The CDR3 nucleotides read TGCAGTGTCGGGGGGCGTGAAGCTTTCTTT.

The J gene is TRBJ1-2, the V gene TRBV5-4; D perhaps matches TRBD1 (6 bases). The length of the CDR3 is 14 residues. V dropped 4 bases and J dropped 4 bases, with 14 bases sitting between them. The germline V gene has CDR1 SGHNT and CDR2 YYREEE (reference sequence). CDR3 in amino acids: CASSTGRGSYGYTF. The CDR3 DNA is TGTGCCAGCAGCACCGGGAGGGGGAGCTATGGCTACACCTTC.

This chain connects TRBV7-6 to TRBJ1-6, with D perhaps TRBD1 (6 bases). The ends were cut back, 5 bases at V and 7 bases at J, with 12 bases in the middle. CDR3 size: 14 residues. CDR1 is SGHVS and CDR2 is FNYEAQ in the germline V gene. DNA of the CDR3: TGTGCCAGCAGCGCAGGGACACGGAATTCACCCCTCCACTTT. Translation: CASSAGTRNSPLHF.

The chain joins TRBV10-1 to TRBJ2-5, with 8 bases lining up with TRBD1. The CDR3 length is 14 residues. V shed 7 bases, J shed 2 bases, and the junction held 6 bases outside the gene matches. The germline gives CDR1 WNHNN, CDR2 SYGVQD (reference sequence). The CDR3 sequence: CASKSRGPQETQYF. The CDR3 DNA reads TGCGCCAGCAAGTCCAGGGGGCCACAAGAGACCCAGTACTTC.

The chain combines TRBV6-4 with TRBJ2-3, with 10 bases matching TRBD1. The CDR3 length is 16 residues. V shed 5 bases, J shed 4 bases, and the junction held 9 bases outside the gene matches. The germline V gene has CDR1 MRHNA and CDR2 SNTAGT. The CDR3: CASSYKPGQGSDTQYF. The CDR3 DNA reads TGTGCCAGCAGTTACAAACCGGGACAGGGGTCAGATACGCAGTATTTT.

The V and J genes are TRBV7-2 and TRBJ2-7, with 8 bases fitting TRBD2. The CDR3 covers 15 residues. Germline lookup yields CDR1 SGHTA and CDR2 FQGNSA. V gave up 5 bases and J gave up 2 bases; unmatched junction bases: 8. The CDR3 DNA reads TGTGCCAGCAGCCCGAGGAATAGCGGGGCCTACGAGCAGTACTTC. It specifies CASSPRNSGAYEQYF.

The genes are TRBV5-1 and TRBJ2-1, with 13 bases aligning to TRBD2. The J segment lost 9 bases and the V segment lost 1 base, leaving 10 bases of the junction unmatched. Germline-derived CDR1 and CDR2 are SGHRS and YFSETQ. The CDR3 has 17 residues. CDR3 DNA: TGCGCCAGCAGCTTGATCACTAGCGGGGGGGTCGGCCGTGAGCAGTTCTTC. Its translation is CASSLITSGGVGREQFF.

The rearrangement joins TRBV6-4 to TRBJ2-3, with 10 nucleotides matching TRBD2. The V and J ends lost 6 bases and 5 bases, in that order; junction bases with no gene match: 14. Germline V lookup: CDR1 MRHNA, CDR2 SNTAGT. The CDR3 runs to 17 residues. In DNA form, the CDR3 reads TGTGCCAGCAGCACGACTAGCGTGAGCGGGGGGGTAGATACGCAGTATTTT. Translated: CASSTTSVSGGVDTQYF.

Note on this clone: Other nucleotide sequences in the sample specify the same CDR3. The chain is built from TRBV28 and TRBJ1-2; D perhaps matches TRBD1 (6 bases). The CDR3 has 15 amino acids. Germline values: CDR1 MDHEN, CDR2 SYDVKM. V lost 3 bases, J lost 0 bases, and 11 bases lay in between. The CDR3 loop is CASSFPTGANYGYTF. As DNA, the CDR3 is TGTGCCAGCAGTTTCCCGACAGGAGCTAACTATGGCTACACCTTC.

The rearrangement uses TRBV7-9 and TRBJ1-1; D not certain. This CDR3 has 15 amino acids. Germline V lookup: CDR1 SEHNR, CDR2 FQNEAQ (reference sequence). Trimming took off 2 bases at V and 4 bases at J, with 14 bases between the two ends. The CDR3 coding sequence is TGTGCCAGCAGCTTAATACTCGGGAGGTCCACTGAAGCTTTCTTT. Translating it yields CASSLILGRSTEAFF.

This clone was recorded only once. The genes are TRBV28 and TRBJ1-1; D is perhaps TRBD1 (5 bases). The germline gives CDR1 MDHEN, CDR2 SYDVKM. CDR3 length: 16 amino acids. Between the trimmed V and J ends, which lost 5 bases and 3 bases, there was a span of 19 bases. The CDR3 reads CASSRVAAGWDTEAFF. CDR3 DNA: TGTGCCAGCAGTAGGGTGGCGGCAGGGTGGGACACTGAAGCTTTCTTT.

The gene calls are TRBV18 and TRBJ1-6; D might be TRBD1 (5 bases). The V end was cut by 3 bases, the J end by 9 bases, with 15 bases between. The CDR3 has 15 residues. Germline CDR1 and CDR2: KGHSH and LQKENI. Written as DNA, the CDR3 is TGTGCCAGCTCACCGGGGCTTTCGCGTAGTTCACCCCTCCACTTT. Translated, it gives CASSPGLSRSSPLHF.

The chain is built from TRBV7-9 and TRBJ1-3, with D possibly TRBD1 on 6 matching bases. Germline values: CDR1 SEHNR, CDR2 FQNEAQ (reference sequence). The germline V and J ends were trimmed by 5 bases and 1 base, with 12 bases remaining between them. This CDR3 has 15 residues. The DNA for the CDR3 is TGTGCCAGCAGCCTGGACAGACTATCTGGAAACACCATATATTTT. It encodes CASSLDRLSGNTIYF. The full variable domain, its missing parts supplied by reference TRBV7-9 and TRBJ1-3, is DTGVSQNPRHKITKRGQNVTFRCDPISEHNRLYWYRQTLGQGPEFLTYFQNEAQLEKSRLLSDRFSAERPKGSFSTLEIQRTEQGDSAMYLCASSLDRLSGNTIYFGEGSWLTVV.

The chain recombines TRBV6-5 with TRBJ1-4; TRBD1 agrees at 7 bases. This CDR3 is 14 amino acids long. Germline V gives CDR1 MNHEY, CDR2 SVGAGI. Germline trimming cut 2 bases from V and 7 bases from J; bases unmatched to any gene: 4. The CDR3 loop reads CASSYRQGGEKLFF. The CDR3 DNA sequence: TGTGCCAGCAGTTACAGGCAGGGGGGTGAAAAACTGTTTTTT.

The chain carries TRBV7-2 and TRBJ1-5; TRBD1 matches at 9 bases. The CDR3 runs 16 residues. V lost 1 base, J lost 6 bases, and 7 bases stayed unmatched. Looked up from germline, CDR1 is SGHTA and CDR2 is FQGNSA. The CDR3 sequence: CASSLGRDRVGQPQHF. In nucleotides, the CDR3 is TGTGCCAGCAGCTTAGGAAGGGACAGGGTAGGTCAGCCCCAGCATTTT. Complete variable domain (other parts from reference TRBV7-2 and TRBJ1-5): GAGVSQSPSNKVTEKGKDVELRCDPISGHTALYWYRQSLGQGLEFLIYFQGNSAPDKSGLPSDRFSAERTGGSVSTLTIQRTQQEDSAVYLCASSLGRDRVGQPQHFGDGTRLSIL.

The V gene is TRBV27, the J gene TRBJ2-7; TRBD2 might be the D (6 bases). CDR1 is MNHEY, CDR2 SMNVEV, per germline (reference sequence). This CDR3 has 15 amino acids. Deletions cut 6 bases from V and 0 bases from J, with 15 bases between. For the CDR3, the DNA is TGTGCCAGCAGCACAATTGGCGGGGCCTCCTACGAGCAGTACTTC. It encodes CASSTIGGASYEQYF.

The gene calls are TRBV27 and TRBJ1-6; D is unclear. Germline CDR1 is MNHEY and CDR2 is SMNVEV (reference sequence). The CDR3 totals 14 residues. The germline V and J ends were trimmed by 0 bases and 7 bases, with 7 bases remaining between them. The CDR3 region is CASSLSVRNSPLHF. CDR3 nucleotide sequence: TGTGCCAGCAGTTTATCGGTCAGAAATTCACCCCTCCACTTT.